This entry concerns a single TCR beta chain. What it binds is not known. V was shortened by 7 bases and J by 4 bases, with 10 bases between the two germline ends. The CDR3 length is 12 residues. CDR1 and CDR2 from the germline V gene are LNHDA and SQIVND (reference sequence). PCR used 60 Vbeta primers and 13 Jbeta primers. Measured with immunoSEQ multiplex PCR; TCRdb has only the in-frame clones, and not every one. Of some 160,000 clones in the sample, roughly 80% were seen once. This record belongs to a study of cytomegalovirus exposure and HLA in healthy donors. Across the whole study: From some 180 million T cells, an earlier analysis saw roughly 110 million unique TCR beta sequences.

The study, taken as a whole, reports: Later analysis associated a missense DCLRE1C variant with TCR beta V- and J-gene trimming. Only CMV serostatus was available as immune exposure information. Prior analysis indicated that the majority of TCR beta V segments exhibited productivity approximately 90% or approximately 30% of the time.

The J gene is TRBJ1-2, the V gene TRBV19; D is possibly TRBD1 (6 bases). This TCR derives from a male donor in good health and CMV-seropositive. Material: PBMCs. Here the CDR3 DNA reads TGTGCCAGTAACAGGGTCGGCTATGGCTACACCTTC. It yields the protein CASNRVGYGYTF.